The 27 T cell receptor beta chains reported below all come from one sample, sequenced in a study of cytomegalovirus exposure and HLA in healthy donors. Primers: 60 Vbeta forward and 13 Jbeta reverse. The table came from immunoSEQ multiplex PCR; TCRdb's copy has only in-frame clones and leaves some out. In the table there are about 110,000 clones, 75% of which are singletons. Sequencing was done on a sample of PBMCs. The receptors were gathered from a male donor in good health and CMV-seropositive.

The chain is built from TRBV5-1 and TRBJ2-2; 7 positions match TRBD1. V lost 4 bases, J lost 4 bases, and 4 bases stayed unmatched. The CDR3 has 14 amino acids. The germline V gene encodes CDR1 SGHRS and CDR2 YFSETQ. The CDR3 bases are TGCGCCAGCAGCGTGGGACAGATCACCGGGGAGCTGTTTTTT. The encoded protein is CASSVGQITGELFF.

The genes are TRBV28 and TRBJ2-1; TRBD2 matches 7 bases. Germline CDR1 is MDHEN and CDR2 is SYDVKM. The CDR3 runs to 15 residues. With 6 bases clipped from V and 4 bases from J, the junction kept 9 bases outside the gene matches. Here the CDR3 DNA reads TGTGCCAGCAGACCAAGCGGGATCAAATACAATGAGCAGTTCTTC. As protein: CASRPSGIKYNEQFF.

The J gene is TRBJ1-2, the V gene TRBV6-6; D uncertain. This CDR3 has 16 residues. Germline V gene data show CDR1 as MNHNY and CDR2 as SVGAGI (reference sequence). Trimming pared 7 bases from V and 3 bases from J, leaving 21 bases between. The CDR3 coding sequence is TGTGCCAGCATCAGATTCCGGGGAAGTGGGGACTATGGCTACACCTTC. Amino acids: CASIRFRGSGDYGYTF.

CDR3 bases: TGCAGCGCCGGGACAGACCTATACTTTAACTATGGCTACACCTTC. Protein: CSAGTDLYFNYGYTF. The chain carries TRBV29-1 and TRBJ1-2; TRBD1 aligns across 7 bases. The germline CDR1 and CDR2 sequences are SQVTM and ANQGSEA. V trimming: 7 bases; J trimming: 1 base; junction bases outside the gene matches: 12. The CDR3 covers 15 residues.

The rearrangement links TRBV19 to TRBJ1-1, with D perhaps TRBD1 (6 bases). The germline CDR1 and CDR2 sequences are LNHDA and SQIVND (reference sequence). Trimming stripped 6 bases from V and 1 base from J, with 9 bases between. The CDR3 sequence is 13 residues long. The CDR3 reads CASSQGSNTEAFF. CDR3 DNA sequence: TGTGCCAGTAGCCAGGGGTCGAACACTGAAGCTTTCTTT.

This clone was observed a handful of times. This chain connects TRBV28 to TRBJ1-4, with a possible D match to TRBD1 (5 bases). The V gene's germline CDR1 is MDHEN and CDR2 SYDVKM. V lost 7 bases and J 8 bases, leaving 17 bases between the germline ends. The CDR3 runs 14 residues. CDR3 sequence: CASTPRGVWEKLFF. CDR3 DNA: TGTGCCAGCACTCCTCGGGGGGTCTGGGAAAAACTGTTTTTT.

J is TRBJ1-2 and V is TRBV5-6, with no clear D. Per germline, CDR1 SGHDT and CDR2 YYEEEE. The CDR3 sequence is 12 residues long. Trimming took 3 bases from V and 8 from J, leaving 11 bases between them. The CDR3, as DNA: TGTGCCAGCAGCTCCTCGGGATTGGGCTACACCTTC. This codes for CASSSSGLGYTF.

The chain combines TRBV28 with TRBJ1-2, with 8 bases lining up with TRBD1. Trimming cost V 7 bases and J 5 bases; bases outside gene matches: 12. CDR3 length equals 15 residues. Germline CDR1 and CDR2: MDHEN and SYDVKM. In DNA form, the CDR3 reads TGTGCCAGCATTACAGGGGGTTTGCTTTGTTATGGCTACACCTTC. Translation gives CASITGGLLCYGYTF.

The V gene is TRBV7-2, the J gene TRBJ1-1; TRBD1 aligns across 7 bases. This CDR3 is 14 amino acids long. V trimming: 2 bases; J trimming: 3 bases; junction bases outside the gene matches: 3. Germline CDR1 and CDR2: SGHTA and FQGNSA. CDR3 in DNA: TGTGCCAGCAGCTTATATCAGGGGGACACTGAAGCTTTCTTT. Its translation is CASSLYQGDTEAFF.

The V and J genes are TRBV28 and TRBJ1-3, with D possibly being TRBD1 (5 bases). CDR1 and CDR2 from the germline V gene are MDHEN and SYDVKM. The length of the CDR3 is 17 residues. V gave up 5 bases and J gave up 0 bases, with 17 bases separating them. CDR3 coding DNA: TGTGCCAGCAGTCCTAGGCGGGGGTCGTACTCTGGAAACACCATATATTTT. Protein product: CASSPRRGSYSGNTIYF.

The chain recombines TRBV6-1 with TRBJ2-7; 9 nucleotides agree with TRBD1. CDR1 is MNHNS and CDR2 is SASEGT in the germline V gene. The CDR3 has 15 residues. Unmatched junction bases numbered 8, after V lost 6 bases and J lost 2 bases. The CDR3: CASRRPGQGTYEQYF. CDR3 coding DNA: TGTGCCAGCAGGAGGCCGGGACAGGGCACCTACGAGCAGTACTTC.

This chain joins TRBV5-1 and TRBJ2-7; TRBD1 agrees at 8 bases. Trimming removed 4 bases from V and 3 bases from J; junction bases left unmatched: 3. The CDR3 is 13 amino acids. Germline-derived CDR1 and CDR2 are SGHRS and YFSETQ. This CDR3 is CASSNGQGYEQYF. CDR3 in DNA: TGCGCCAGCAGCAACGGACAGGGCTACGAGCAGTACTTC. Complete variable domain (other parts from reference TRBV5-1 and TRBJ2-7): KAGVTQTPRYLIKTRGQQVTLSCSPISGHRSVSWYQQTPGQGLQFLFEYFSETQRNKGNFPGRFSGRQFSNSRSEMNVSTLELGDSALYLCASSNGQGYEQYFGPGTRLTVT.

V gene TRBV30 combines with J gene TRBJ2-3; D unresolved. Trimming stripped 0 bases from V and 3 bases from J, with 4 bases between. This CDR3 has 12 residues. CDR1 and CDR2 from the germline V gene are GTSNPN and SVGIG (reference sequence). Here the CDR3 DNA reads TGTGCCTGGAGTGTACTGACAGATACGCAGTATTTT. Amino acid sequence: CAWSVLTDTQYF.

The CDR3 nucleotides read TGTGCCAGCAGTTCGGAGGCTGACTCCTACGAGCAGTACTTC. The encoded protein is CASSSEADSYEQYF. The chain links TRBV28 to TRBJ2-7; weak D call: TRBD2 (5 bases). V gave up 4 bases and J gave up 0 bases, with 10 bases separating them. Looked up from germline, CDR1 is MDHEN and CDR2 is SYDVKM. CDR3 length: 14 residues.

V and J are TRBV28 and TRBJ2-7; tentatively, D is TRBD1 (6 bases). Trimming took 5 bases from V and 4 from J, leaving 15 bases between them. CDR1 and CDR2 from the germline V gene are MDHEN and SYDVKM. This CDR3 has 14 amino acids. The CDR3 loop reads CASSTPDRLYEQYF. The DNA for the CDR3 is TGTGCCAGCAGTACCCCGGACAGACTTTACGAGCAGTACTTC.

The chain joins TRBV5-1 to TRBJ2-1; a possible D gene is TRBD2 (6 bases). The CDR3 is made up of 14 amino acids. Trimming pared 1 base from V and 8 bases from J, leaving 13 bases between. Germline CDR1 reads SGHRS; CDR2 reads YFSETQ. The CDR3 DNA follows: TGCGCCAGCAGCTTGTTGGCGGGGAGTTATGAGCAGTTCTTC. Residues: CASSLLAGSYEQFF.

This sequence joins TRBV27 and TRBJ2-4; 8 bases fit TRBD2. The CDR3 sequence is 14 residues long. Per germline, CDR1 MNHEY and CDR2 SMNVEV (reference sequence). The J segment lost 6 bases and the V segment lost 2 bases, leaving 3 bases of the junction unmatched. As DNA, the CDR3 is TGTGCCAGCAGTTTAGTAGCGGGGACAAACATTCAGTACTTC. The encoded protein is CASSLVAGTNIQYF.

This chain links TRBV6-5 with TRBJ1-1; unclear D gene. CDR3 length: 11 amino acids. The germline gives CDR1 MNHEY, CDR2 SVGAGI. The V end lost 2 bases, the J end lost 7 bases, and 5 bases lay between the germline ends. This CDR3 reads CASSYTSEAFF. The CDR3 DNA reads TGTGCCAGCAGTTACACCAGTGAAGCTTTCTTT.

The rearrangement joins TRBV7-3 to TRBJ1-1; D is possibly TRBD1 (6 bases). The germline gives CDR1 SGHTA, CDR2 FQGTGA. Trimming stripped 4 bases from V and 3 bases from J, with 9 bases between. This CDR3 is built from 13 residues. The DNA for the CDR3 is TGTGCCAGCAGCTCGTACAGGGACACTGAAGCTTTCTTT. Translating it yields CASSSYRDTEAFF.

This clone was seen more than once but under ten times. The chain is built from TRBV7-9 and TRBJ2-1, with 8 bases that match TRBD2. The CDR3 has 15 residues. After removal of 4 bases from V and 5 bases from J, the junction contained 7 bases not matched to a gene. From germline, CDR1 is SEHNR and CDR2 FQNEAQ (reference sequence). For the CDR3, the DNA is TGTGCCAGCAGCTCTTGGGTAGCGGGAAACAATGAGCAGTTCTTC. Encoded protein: CASSSWVAGNNEQFF.

This clone was counted between two and nine times. V usage is TRBV29-1 and J usage is TRBJ2-1; TRBD1 matches at 8 bases. The V segment lost 0 bases and the J segment 2 bases; nucleotides outside the gene matches: 12. CDR1 is SQVTM, CDR2 ANQGSEA, per germline. This CDR3 region has 18 residues. The CDR3 spells CSVEDVQGVRRTYNEQFF. CDR3 bases: TGCAGCGTTGAAGACGTACAGGGGGTGAGAAGGACCTACAATGAGCAGTTCTTC.

There are a few counts of this clone. The V and J genes are TRBV7-9 and TRBJ2-7; perhaps TRBD1 as D (6 bases). V was pared by 2 bases and J by 9 bases, with 14 bases between. Germline V gives CDR1 SEHNR, CDR2 FQNEAQ (reference sequence). The CDR3 is 13 amino acids. This CDR3 is CASSLRTGSGQYF. The CDR3 region has the DNA TGTGCCAGCAGCTTAAGAACAGGGTCTGGGCAGTACTTC.

This clone was counted a few times. The chain combines TRBV5-4 with TRBJ1-5, with no clear D. Trimming removed 4 bases at V and 0 bases at J, with 20 bases between. CDR3 length: 18 residues. CDR1 is SGHNT and CDR2 is YYREEE in the germline V gene (reference sequence). In DNA form, the CDR3 reads TGTGCCAGCAGCCCGCCTGTCGTCAGTCCTTATAGCAATCAGCCCCAGCATTTT. Translation: CASSPPVVSPYSNQPQHF.

The V gene is TRBV5-1, the J gene TRBJ2-5; 8 bases are a match to TRBD1. The J call may be in error: the DNA end matches TRBJ2-7 better. From germline, CDR1 is SGHRS and CDR2 YFSETQ. This CDR3 has 16 amino acids. The CDR3 DNA reads TGCGCCAGCAGCTTGGGTCGACAGGGGAGAGTATACGAGCAGTACTTC. This translates into CASSLGRQGRVYEQYF.

As for this clone: The junction departs from the called germline gene at one end, perhaps through a read error. The chain combines TRBV28 with TRBJ2-2, with TRBD1 matching 8 bases. This CDR3 region has 13 residues. Per the germline V gene, CDR1 is MDHEN and CDR2 is SYDVKM. The CDR3: CASSDRPGQVDLF. CDR3 nucleotide sequence: TGTGCCAGCAGTGACCGGCCGGGACAGGTGGATCTTTTT.

The CDR3 DNA reads as TGTGCCTGGAGTGTAGATCAGGGCGGCCAGCCCCAGCATTTT. The encoded protein is CAWSVDQGGQPQHF. The chain is built from TRBV30 and TRBJ1-5; D might be TRBD1 (5 bases). Germline-derived CDR1 and CDR2 are GTSNPN and SVGIG (reference sequence). The germline V and J ends were trimmed by 0 bases and 7 bases, with 13 bases remaining between them. The CDR3 sequence is 14 residues long.

CDR3 nucleotide sequence: TGTGCCAGCAGCTTAGACGGAGCGGGGGCGTACACCGGGGAGCTGTTTTTT. Translating it yields CASSLDGAGAYTGELFF. This rearrangement joins TRBV5-6 to TRBJ2-2; 8 bases map to TRBD2. The CDR3 length is 17 residues. Trimming took 2 bases from V and 3 from J; bases not matched to a gene: 9. Germline CDR1 is SGHDT and CDR2 is YYEEEE. Filled out from reference TRBV5-6 and TRBJ2-2, the complete variable domain reads DAGVTQSPTHLIKTRGQQVTLRCSPKSGHDTVSWYQQALGQGPQFIFQYYEEEERQRGNFPDRFSGHQFPNYSSELNVNALLLGDSALYLCASSLDGAGAYTGELFFGEGSRLTVL.